The present T cell receptor beta chain was sequenced within a study of shared clonotypes between healthy human individuals. Method: immunoSEQ multiplex PCR; TCRdb's copy keeps in-frame clones and lacks some. The data hold about 2.3 million clones, with 85% to 95% observed a single time. CDR3 length: 15 amino acids. Germline assignment: CDR1 LNHDA and CDR2 SQIVND (reference sequence). V lost 4 bases, J lost 0 bases, and 5 bases stayed unmatched. What was sequenced was naive CD4+ T cells from PBMCs. Subset: CD45RA+ positively selected. The chain links TRBV19 to TRBJ2-7, with 8 bases lining up with TRBD2. The sequence was obtained from a man aged 18 to 35 in good health. Some clones in this sample may be carry-over from other donors' samples. This CDR3 is CASSRQLADSYEQYF. The DNA for the CDR3 is TGTGCCAGTAGTAGACAACTAGCGGACTCCTACGAGCAGTACTTC.